This entry lists 5 T cell receptor beta chains sequenced from one sample in a study of graft-versus-host responses after intestinal transplantation. Clones were read by immunoSEQ multiplex PCR, and TCRdb kept only the in-frame ones, dropping some. The table records just over 85,000 clones, 85% to 95% of them present only once. These TCRs are of unknown antigen specificity. Here the sequenced sample was unstimulated CD8+ T cells sorted from spleen or lymph node cells, taken before transplant. All receptors come from a human donor who was the organ donor for an intestinal transplant.

CDR3 coding DNA: TGTGCCAGCAGCTTGAGGCTAGCGGGGGGGAAGCGGCTCGAGCAGTACTTC. Translated, it gives CASSLRLAGGKRLEQYF. The chain employs TRBV13 and TRBJ2-7; 12 nucleotides agree with TRBD2. J gave up 6 bases and V 3 bases, and 12 bases lay outside the gene matches. This CDR3 has 17 amino acids. Germline CDR1 PRHDT, CDR2 FYEKMQ (reference sequence).

CDR3: CASSVIGGGDIQYF. Written as DNA, the CDR3 is TGTGCCAGCAGCGTAATCGGGGGAGGGGACATTCAGTACTTC. This chain uses TRBV9 with TRBJ2-4; 7 bases align to TRBD2. The CDR3 is 14 amino acids. The junction had 6 bases not matched to a gene; V was cut back by 1 base and J by 8 bases. Looked up from germline, CDR1 is SGDLS and CDR2 is YYNGEE.

The chain uses TRBV27 and TRBJ1-4; the D is unclear. The V gene lost 3 bases and the J gene lost 0 bases, with 5 bases spanning the gap. Germline lookup yields CDR1 MNHEY and CDR2 SMNVEV (reference sequence). The CDR3 is 14 residues long. For the CDR3, the DNA is TGTGCCAGCAGTTTGCAGGCAACTAATGAAAAACTGTTTTTT. Translating it yields CASSLQATNEKLFF.

The V gene is TRBV10-3, the J gene TRBJ2-3; 8 bases are shared with TRBD2. This CDR3 spans 15 amino acids. V was clipped by 10 bases and J by 0 bases; unmatched bases: 9. From germline, CDR1 is ENHRY and CDR2 SYGVKD. The CDR3 region has the DNA TGTGCCACGGGACCTAGCGGGCTAAGCACAGATACGCAGTATTTT. Translation gives CATGPSGLSTDTQYF.

The chain is built from TRBV7-6 and TRBJ2-1; 11 bases match TRBD2. The CDR3 covers 17 residues. The germline V gene has CDR1 SGHVS and CDR2 FNYEAQ. After removal of 5 bases from V and 1 base from J, the junction contained 7 bases not matched to a gene. The CDR3 protein is CASSQTSGGMSYNEQFF. CDR3 DNA sequence: TGTGCCAGCAGCCAAACTAGCGGGGGAATGTCCTACAATGAGCAGTTCTTC.